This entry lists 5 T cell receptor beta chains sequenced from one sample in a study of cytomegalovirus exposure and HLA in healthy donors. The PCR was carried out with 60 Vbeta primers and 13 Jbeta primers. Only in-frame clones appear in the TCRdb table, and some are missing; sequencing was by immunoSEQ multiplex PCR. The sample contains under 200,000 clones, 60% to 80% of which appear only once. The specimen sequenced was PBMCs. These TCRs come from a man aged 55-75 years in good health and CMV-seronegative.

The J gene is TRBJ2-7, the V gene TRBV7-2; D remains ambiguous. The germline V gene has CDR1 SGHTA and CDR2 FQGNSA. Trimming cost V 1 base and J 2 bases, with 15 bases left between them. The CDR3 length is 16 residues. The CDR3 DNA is TGTGCCAGCAGCTTAGTAGTGGTGAACAGAACCTACGAGCAGTACTTC. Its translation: CASSLVVVNRTYEQYF.

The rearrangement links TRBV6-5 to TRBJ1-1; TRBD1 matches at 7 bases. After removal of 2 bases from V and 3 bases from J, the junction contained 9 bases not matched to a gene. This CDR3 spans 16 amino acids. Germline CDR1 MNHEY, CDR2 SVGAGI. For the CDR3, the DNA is TGTGCCAGCAGTTACGGGGCCAGGGGGAAGGACACTGAAGCTTTCTTT. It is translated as CASSYGARGKDTEAFF.

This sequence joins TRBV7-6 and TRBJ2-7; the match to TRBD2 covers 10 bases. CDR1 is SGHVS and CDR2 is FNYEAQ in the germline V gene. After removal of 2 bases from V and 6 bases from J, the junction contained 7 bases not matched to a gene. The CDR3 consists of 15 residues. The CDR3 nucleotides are TGTGCCAGCAGCTTAAGAGCGGGGGGGCATTCCGAGCAGTACTTC. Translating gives CASSLRAGGHSEQYF.

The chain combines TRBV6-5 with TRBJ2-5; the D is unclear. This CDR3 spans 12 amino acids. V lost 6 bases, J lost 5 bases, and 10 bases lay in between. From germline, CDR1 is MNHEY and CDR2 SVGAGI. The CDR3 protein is CASSPNAETQYF. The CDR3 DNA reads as TGTGCCAGCAGCCCCAATGCGGAGACCCAGTACTTC.

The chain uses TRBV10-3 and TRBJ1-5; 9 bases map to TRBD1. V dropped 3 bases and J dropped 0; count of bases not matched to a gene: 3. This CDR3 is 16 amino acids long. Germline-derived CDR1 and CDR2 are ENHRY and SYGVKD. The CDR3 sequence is CAISERTGDSNQPQHF. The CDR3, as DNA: TGTGCCATCAGTGAAAGGACAGGGGATAGCAATCAGCCCCAGCATTTT.